The 18 T cell receptor beta chains below come from one sample, sequenced in a study of cytomegalovirus exposure and HLA in healthy donors (dated by TCRdb to 2015 to 2018). The library came from the immunoSEQ multiplex PCR assay. The multiplex PCR relied on a mix of 60 forward primers for TCR Vbeta segments and 13 reverse primers for TCR Jbeta segments. TCRdb's version of the immuneACCESS table is confined to in-frame rearrangements and falls short of the full clone set. An unresolved V gene accounts for under half of the shortfall where checked; the remainder is of unknown origin. The sample includes under 90,000 clones, with less than 80% observed a single time. The top ten clonotypes cover approximately 7.2% of the sample. The sample consisted of PBMCs. These TCRs come from a woman aged 40 to 55 in good health and CMV-seronegative.

The chain employs TRBV20-1 and TRBJ1-1; D remains unclear. This CDR3 comprises 11 residues. Deletions cut 1 base from V and 11 bases from J, with 11 bases between. The germline V gene encodes CDR1 DFQATT and CDR2 SNEGSKA (reference sequence). The CDR3: CSARGGPSAFF. CDR3 DNA sequence: TGCAGTGCTAGAGGCGGCCCCTCGGCTTTCTTT.

The rearrangement links TRBV5-7 to TRBJ2-2; D might be TRBD1 (5 bases). TRBV5-7 belongs to the ORF category, with a function that is uncertain. CDR3 length: 16 residues. Trimming shortened V by 2 bases and J by 1 base, and 12 bases separated the two germline ends. The CDR3 here is CASSFTGLGNTGELFF. The CDR3 DNA reads TGTGCCAGCAGCTTTACAGGCTTGGGGAACACCGGGGAGCTGTTTTTT.

In its sample, this clone was seen a few times. The chain combines TRBV7-9 with TRBJ2-7; possible D gene TRBD2, 5 bases. V dropped 2 bases and J dropped 3 bases, with 5 bases sitting between them. The CDR3 extends over 12 amino acids. Germline lookup yields CDR1 SEHNR and CDR2 FQNEAQ (reference sequence). As DNA, the CDR3 is TGTGCCAGCAGCTTAAGCGGCTACGAGCAGTACTTC. This encodes CASSLSGYEQYF.

The J gene is TRBJ1-2, the V gene TRBV6-4, with TRBD1 matching 10 bases. The CDR3 extends over 15 amino acids. The J segment lost 4 bases and the V segment lost 5 bases, leaving 7 bases of the junction unmatched. Germline V gene lookup returns CDR1 MRHNA and CDR2 SNTAGT. The CDR3 loop is CASSSTGTGVYGYTF. In DNA form, the CDR3 reads TGTGCCAGCAGTTCAACCGGGACAGGGGTCTATGGCTACACCTTC.

V gene TRBV11-2 combines with J gene TRBJ2-1; TRBD1 matches 8 bases. Germline values: CDR1 SGHAT, CDR2 FQNNGV. The CDR3 contains 14 residues. Trimming at V came to 3 bases and at J to 3 bases, leaving 1 base not matched to a gene. The CDR3 coding sequence is TGTGCCAGCAGCTTCAGGGGGCTCTACAATGAGCAGTTCTTC. It yields the protein CASSFRGLYNEQFF.

This clone occurred a few times. The chain couples TRBV5-1 to TRBJ2-7; the match to TRBD2 covers 9 bases. The CDR3 totals 15 residues. With V trimmed by 2 bases and J by 0 bases, 3 bases remained unmatched. Germline V gene sequence: CDR1 SGHRS, CDR2 YFSETQ. CDR3 region: CASSLSGGTSYEQYF. The CDR3 nucleotides read TGCGCCAGCAGCTTAAGCGGGGGGACCTCCTACGAGCAGTACTTC.

On this clone itself: Without the conserved terminal phenylalanine or tryptophan, this CDR3 likely stems from a read error. The chain has TRBV29-1 and TRBJ2-7, with TRBD1 matching over 9 bases. CDR1 is SQVTM and CDR2 is ANQGSEA in the germline V gene. CDR3 length: 13 residues. The V segment lost 2 bases and the J segment 7 bases; nucleotides outside the gene matches: 6. The CDR3 bases are TGCAGCGTTGAATGGACAGGGGCTTTGGAGCAGTACCTC. It specifies CSVEWTGALEQYL.

J is TRBJ2-2 and V is TRBV7-7, with 10 positions matching TRBD2. After removal of 1 base from V and 5 bases from J, the junction contained 1 base not matched to a gene. From germline, CDR1 is SSHAT and CDR2 FNYEAQ (reference sequence). The CDR3 contains 15 residues. The DNA of the CDR3 is TGTGCCAGCAGCTTAGGGACTAGCGGTACCGGGGAGCTGTTTTTT. It translates to CASSLGTSGTGELFF. Using reference TRBV7-7 and TRBJ2-2 for the parts outside the CDR3, the full variable domain is GAGVSQSPRYKVTKRGQDVTLRCDPISSHATLYWYQQALGQGPEFLTYFNYEAQPDKSGLPSDRFSAERPEGSISTLTIQRTEQRDSAMYRCASSLGTSGTGELFFGEGSRLTVL.

This clone came up once. V and J are TRBV19 and TRBJ2-1; perhaps TRBD2 as D (5 bases). Looked up from germline, CDR1 is LNHDA and CDR2 is SQIVND (reference sequence). V lost 4 bases, J lost 0 bases, and 13 bases lay in between. The CDR3 consists of 16 residues. Here the CDR3 DNA reads TGTGCCAGTAGTAAGGGCCCTGGGAGCTCCTACAATGAGCAGTTCTTC. Translated, it gives CASSKGPGSSYNEQFF. The full variable domain, with the rest looked up from reference TRBV19 and TRBJ2-1, is DGGITQSPKYLFRKEGQNVTLSCEQNLNHDAMYWYRQDPGQGLRLIYYSQIVNDFQKGDIAEGYSVSREKKESFPLTVTSAQKNPTAFYLCASSKGPGSSYNEQFFGPGTRLTVL.

The V call is TRBV6-5, the J call TRBJ1-2; unclear D gene. Germline values: CDR1 MNHEY, CDR2 SVGAGI. This CDR3 has 15 residues. Trimming cost V 6 bases and J 2 bases, with 16 bases left between them. The CDR3 DNA sequence: TGTGCCAGCAGCCCCGAGGGCGTGTCAAACTATGGCTACACCTTC. Amino acids: CASSPEGVSNYGYTF.

The V call is TRBV29-1, the J call TRBJ1-1, with D maybe TRBD1 (5 bases). CDR3 size: 20 residues. V gave up 0 bases and J gave up 5 bases, with 31 bases separating them. Germline assignment: CDR1 SQVTM and CDR2 ANQGSEA. CDR3 nucleotides: TGCAGCGTTGAAGATAGGCTGGATTCATGGGGCATGGTTCCAGGTACTGAAGCTTTCTTT. This codes for CSVEDRLDSWGMVPGTEAFF.

The chain employs TRBV4-1 and TRBJ1-1; the D gene is possibly TRBD1 (6 bases). The CDR3 is made up of 16 amino acids. Trimming stripped 1 base from V and 2 bases from J, with 14 bases between. Germline V gene sequence: CDR1 MGHRA, CDR2 YSYEKL. The CDR3 sequence is CASSQGLLGANTEAFF. In DNA, the CDR3 is TGCGCCAGCAGCCAAGGGCTCCTGGGGGCTAACACTGAAGCTTTCTTT.

The genes are TRBV11-2 and TRBJ1-3, with D unresolved. CDR3 length: 17 residues. V was cut by 1 base and J by 0 bases, with 13 bases left in between. Looked up from germline, CDR1 is SGHAT and CDR2 is FQNNGV. The CDR3 DNA sequence: TGTGCCAGCAGCTTAGTCGGGTGGCAGAACTCTGGAAACACCATATATTTT. As protein: CASSLVGWQNSGNTIYF. The full variable domain, in which reference TRBV11-2 and TRBJ1-3 provide the parts outside the CDR3, is EAGVAQSPRYKIIEKRQSVAFWCNPISGHATLYWYQQILGQGPKLLIQFQNNGVVDDSQLPKDRFSAERLKGVDSTLKIQPAKLEDSAVYLCASSLVGWQNSGNTIYFGEGSWLTVV.

The J gene is TRBJ2-7, the V gene TRBV9; 9 bases map to TRBD1. The V gene end was trimmed by 0 bases and the J gene end by 5 bases; junction bases not matched to a gene: 6. Germline CDR1 is SGDLS and CDR2 is YYNGEE. This CDR3 contains 15 residues. Here the CDR3 reads CASSVGGTGFHEQYF. CDR3 in DNA: TGTGCCAGCAGCGTAGGGGGGACAGGGTTCCACGAGCAGTACTTC. The full variable domain, completed using reference TRBV9 and TRBJ2-7, is DSGVTQTPKHLITATGQRVTLRCSPRSGDLSVYWYQQSLDQGLQFLIQYYNGEERAKGNILERFSAQQFPDLHSELNLSSLELGDSALYFCASSVGGTGFHEQYFGPGTRLTVT.

This sequence joins TRBV7-9 and TRBJ2-3, with D possibly being TRBD2 (5 bases). The V end was cut by 4 bases, the J end by 2 bases, with 13 bases between. The germline gives CDR1 SEHNR, CDR2 FQNEAQ (reference sequence). This CDR3 has 15 amino acids. CDR3 sequence reads: CASSSLSGYTDTQYF. The CDR3, as DNA: TGTGCCAGCAGCTCCCTGAGCGGATACACAGATACGCAGTATTTT.

V gene TRBV11-2 combines with J gene TRBJ2-4; 8 bases line up with TRBD2. The CDR3 has 17 residues. CDR1 and CDR2 from the germline V gene are SGHAT and FQNNGV. V dropped 5 bases and J dropped 7; count of bases not matched to a gene: 16. CDR3 DNA sequence: TGTGCCAGCAGCACCCCTGGACTAGCCACCTCGAGGAACATTCAGTACTTC. This codes for CASSTPGLATSRNIQYF.

This clone was seen once. The V call is TRBV28, the J call TRBJ2-3, with 7 nucleotides matching TRBD1. The CDR3 contains 15 residues. CDR1 is MDHEN and CDR2 is SYDVKM in the germline V gene. The V segment lost 3 bases and the J segment 3 bases; nucleotides outside the gene matches: 6. The CDR3 DNA reads TGTGCCAGCAGTTTCCGACAGGGAGCAACAGATACGCAGTATTTT. It specifies CASSFRQGATDTQYF.

This clone has only a few counts. V usage is TRBV6-4 and J usage is TRBJ2-2, with TRBD1 matching 7 bases. CDR1 MRHNA and CDR2 SNTAGT come from the germline V gene. The CDR3 consists of 16 residues. J gave up 3 bases and V 2 bases, and 6 bases lay outside the gene matches. CDR3 sequence: CASSDGRQGDTGELFF. Written as DNA, the CDR3 is TGTGCCAGCAGTGACGGGCGACAGGGTGACACCGGGGAGCTGTTTTTT.